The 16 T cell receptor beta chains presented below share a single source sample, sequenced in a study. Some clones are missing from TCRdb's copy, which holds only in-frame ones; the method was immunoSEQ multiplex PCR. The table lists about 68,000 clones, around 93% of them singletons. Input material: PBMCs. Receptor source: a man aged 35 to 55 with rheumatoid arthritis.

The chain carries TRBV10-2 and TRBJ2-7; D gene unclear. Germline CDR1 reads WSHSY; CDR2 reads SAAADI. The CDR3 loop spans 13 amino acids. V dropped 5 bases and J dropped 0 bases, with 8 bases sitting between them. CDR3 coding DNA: TGCGCCAGCAGTTCCTTTAGCTCCTACGAGCAGTACTTC. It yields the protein CASSSFSSYEQYF.

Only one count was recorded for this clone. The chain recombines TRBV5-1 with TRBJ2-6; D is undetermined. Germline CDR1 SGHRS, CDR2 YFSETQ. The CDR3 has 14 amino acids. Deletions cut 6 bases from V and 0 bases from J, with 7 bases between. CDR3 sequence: CASTVNSGANVLTF. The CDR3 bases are TGCGCCAGCACAGTAAACTCTGGGGCCAACGTCCTGACTTTC. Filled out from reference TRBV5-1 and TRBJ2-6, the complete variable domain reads KAGVTQTPRYLIKTRGQQVTLSCSPISGHRSVSWYQQTPGQGLQFLFEYFSETQRNKGNFPGRFSGRQFSNSRSEMNVSTLELGDSALYLCASTVNSGANVLTFGAGSRLTVL.

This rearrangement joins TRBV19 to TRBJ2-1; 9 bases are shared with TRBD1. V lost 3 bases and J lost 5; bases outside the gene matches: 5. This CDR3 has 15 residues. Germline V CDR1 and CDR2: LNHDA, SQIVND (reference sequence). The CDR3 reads CASSIYRGLDNEQFF. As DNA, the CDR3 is TGTGCCAGTAGTATCTACAGGGGGCTTGACAATGAGCAGTTCTTC. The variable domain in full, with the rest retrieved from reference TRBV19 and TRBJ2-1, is DGGITQSPKYLFRKEGQNVTLSCEQNLNHDAMYWYRQDPGQGLRLIYYSQIVNDFQKGDIAEGYSVSREKKESFPLTVTSAQKNPTAFYLCASSIYRGLDNEQFFGPGTRLTVL.

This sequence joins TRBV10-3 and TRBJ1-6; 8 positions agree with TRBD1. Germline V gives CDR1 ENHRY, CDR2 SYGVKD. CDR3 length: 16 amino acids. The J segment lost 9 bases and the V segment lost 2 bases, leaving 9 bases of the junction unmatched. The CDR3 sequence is CAISERPGTGGSPLHF. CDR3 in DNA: TGTGCCATCAGTGAGCGACCCGGGACAGGAGGTTCACCCCTCCACTTT.

The CDR3 here is CASRPITDTQYF. In DNA, the CDR3 is TGTGCCAGCAGACCGATCACAGATACGCAGTATTTT. This chain joins TRBV7-9 and TRBJ2-3, with D hard to call. The CDR3 spans 12 residues. Between the trimmed V and J ends, which lost 6 bases and 2 bases, there was a span of 6 bases. Germline V CDR1 and CDR2: SEHNR, FQNEAQ (reference sequence). Drawing the rest from reference TRBV7-9 and TRBJ2-3, the complete variable domain is DTGVSQNPRHKITKRGQNVTFRCDPISEHNRLYWYRQTLGQGPEFLTYFQNEAQLEKSRLLSDRFSAERPKGSFSTLEIQRTEQGDSAMYLCASRPITDTQYFGPGTRLTVL.

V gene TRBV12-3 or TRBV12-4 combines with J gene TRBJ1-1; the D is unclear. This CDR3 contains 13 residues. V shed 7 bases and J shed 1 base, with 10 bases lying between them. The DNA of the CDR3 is TGTGCCAGCAACCGGGCAGGGAACACTGAAGCTTTCTTT. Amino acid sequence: CASNRAGNTEAFF.

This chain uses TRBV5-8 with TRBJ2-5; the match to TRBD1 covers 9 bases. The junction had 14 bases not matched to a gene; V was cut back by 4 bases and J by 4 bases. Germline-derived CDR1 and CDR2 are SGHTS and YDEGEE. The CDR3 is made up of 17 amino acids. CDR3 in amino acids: CASSSTGTGKIGETQYF. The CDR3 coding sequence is TGTGCCAGCAGCAGTACCGGGACAGGGAAAATCGGAGAGACCCAGTACTTC.

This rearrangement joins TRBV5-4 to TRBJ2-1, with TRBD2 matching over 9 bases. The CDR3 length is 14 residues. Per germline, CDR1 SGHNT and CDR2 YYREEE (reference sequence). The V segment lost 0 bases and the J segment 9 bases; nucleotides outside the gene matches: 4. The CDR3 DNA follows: TGTGCCAGCAGCTTGGGGCTAGCGGGAACTGAGCAGTTCTTC. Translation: CASSLGLAGTEQFF.

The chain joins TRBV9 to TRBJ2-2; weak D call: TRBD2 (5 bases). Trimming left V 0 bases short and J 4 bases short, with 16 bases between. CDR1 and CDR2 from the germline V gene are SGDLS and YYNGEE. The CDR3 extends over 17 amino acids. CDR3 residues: CASSVEVVPRGTGELFF. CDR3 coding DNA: TGTGCCAGCAGCGTAGAGGTGGTCCCTCGGGGCACCGGGGAGCTGTTTTTT.

CDR3 sequence reads: CASSLGGAGNEKLFF. CDR3 nucleotide sequence: TGTGCCAGCAGCTTGGGGGGCGCGGGTAATGAAAAACTGTTTTTT. The chain couples TRBV5-6 to TRBJ1-4; possibly TRBD1 for D (5 bases). The CDR3 is 15 amino acids. The germline CDR1 and CDR2 sequences are SGHDT and YYEEEE. V lost 0 bases to trimming and J lost 4 bases, with 10 bases between them.

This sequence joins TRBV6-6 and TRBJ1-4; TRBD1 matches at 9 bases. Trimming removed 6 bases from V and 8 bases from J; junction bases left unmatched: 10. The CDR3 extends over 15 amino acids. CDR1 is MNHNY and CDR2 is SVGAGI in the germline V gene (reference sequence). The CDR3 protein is CASRRTGQGGEKLFF. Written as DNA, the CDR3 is TGTGCCAGCAGACGTACGGGACAGGGAGGGGAAAAACTGTTTTTT.

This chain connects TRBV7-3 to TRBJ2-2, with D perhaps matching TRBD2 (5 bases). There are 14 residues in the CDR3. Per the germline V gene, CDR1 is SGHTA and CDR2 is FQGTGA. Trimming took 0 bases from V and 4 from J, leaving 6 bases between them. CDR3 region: CASSLTGSTGELFF. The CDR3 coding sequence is TGTGCCAGCAGCTTAACAGGGAGCACCGGGGAGCTGTTTTTT.

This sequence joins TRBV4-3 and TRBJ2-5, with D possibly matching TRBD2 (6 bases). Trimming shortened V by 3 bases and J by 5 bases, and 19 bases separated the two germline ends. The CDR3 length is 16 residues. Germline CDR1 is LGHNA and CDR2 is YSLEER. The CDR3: CASSQGSGGPVETQYF. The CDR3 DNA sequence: TGCGCCAGCAGCCAGGGTAGCGGAGGCCCAGTGGAGACCCAGTACTTC.

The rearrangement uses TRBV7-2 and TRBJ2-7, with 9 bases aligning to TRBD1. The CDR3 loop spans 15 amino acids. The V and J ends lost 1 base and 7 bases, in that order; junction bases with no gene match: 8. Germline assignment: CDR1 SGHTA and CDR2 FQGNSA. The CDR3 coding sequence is TGTGCCAGCAGCTTAGGGTCGGGACAGGGTAAGGAGCAGTACTTC. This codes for CASSLGSGQGKEQYF.

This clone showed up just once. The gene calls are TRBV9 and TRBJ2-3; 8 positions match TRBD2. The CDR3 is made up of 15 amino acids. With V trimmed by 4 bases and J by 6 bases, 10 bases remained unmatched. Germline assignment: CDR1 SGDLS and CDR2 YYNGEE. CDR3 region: CASSPRSGIGDTQYF. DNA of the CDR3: TGTGCCAGCAGCCCCCGTAGCGGGATCGGGGATACGCAGTATTTT.

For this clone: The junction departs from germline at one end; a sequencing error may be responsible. The CDR3 here is CSAGDSLSRYF. The CDR3 nucleotides are TGCAGTGCTGGAGACAGTTTATCACGGTACTTC. The chain couples TRBV20-1 to TRBJ2-7; perhaps TRBD1 as D (5 bases). Per germline, CDR1 DFQATT and CDR2 SNEGSKA (reference sequence). CDR3 length: 11 amino acids.